Listed below are T cell receptor beta chains from one sample, sequenced in a study of cytomegalovirus exposure and HLA in healthy donors. The table came from immunoSEQ multiplex PCR; TCRdb's copy has only in-frame clones and leaves some out. The sample has 150,000 to 200,000 clones; 80% to 90% are singletons. The source material was PBMCs. All receptors derive from a man in his late teens or twenties in good health and CMV-seropositive. Both conserved end residues are part of each CDR3. A D gene is named only where the DNA matches it firmly. Clone sizes are given selectively: once, few, many, or a class where the clone is expanded.

clone size: NA
V gene: TRBV5-6
D gene: TRBD1
J gene: TRBJ1-6
CDR3 DNA: TGTGCCAGCAGCCTAGGGGGCACCATCAGGGGTTCACCCCTCCACTTT
CDR3 protein: CASSLGGTIRGSPLHF

clone size: once
V gene: TRBV7-2
D gene: TRBD1
J gene: TRBJ1-1
CDR3 DNA: TGTGCCAGCAGCCTCATACAGGGGGGGAACACTGAAGCTTTCTTT
CDR3 protein: CASSLIQGGNTEAFF

clone size: many
V gene: TRBV5-6
D gene: NA
J gene: TRBJ1-4
CDR3 DNA: TGTGCCAGCAACAAGCCAGGGGTTGAAAATGAAAAACTGTTTTTT
CDR3 protein: CASNKPGVENEKLFF

clone size: NA
V gene: TRBV5-1
D gene: NA
J gene: TRBJ2-1
CDR3 DNA: TGCGCCAGCAGCTCGGACAGGGGCGGACTAGCGGTTCACAATGAGCAGTTCTTC
CDR3 protein: CASSSDRGGLAVHNEQFF

clone size: once
V gene: TRBV9
D gene: NA
J gene: TRBJ1-2
CDR3 DNA: TGTGCCAGCAGCGTAGGAGGGCCGGGGGGCATCGGCTATGGCTACACCTTC
CDR3 protein: CASSVGGPGGIGYGYTF

clone size: NA
V gene: TRBV7-9
D gene: TRBD1
J gene: TRBJ1-4
CDR3 DNA: TGTGCCAGCAGCTTAGATGACAGGGCCGTGGGGGAAAAACTGTTTTTT
CDR3 protein: CASSLDDRAVGEKLFF

clone size: NA
V gene: TRBV5-1
D gene: NA
J gene: TRBJ1-2
CDR3 DNA: TGCGCCAGCAGCTCGGGCCCTTCAGGGGAAGACGGCTACACCTTC
CDR3 protein: CASSSGPSGEDGYTF

clone size: few
V gene: TRBV4-1
D gene: NA
J gene: TRBJ1-1
CDR3 DNA: TGCGCCAGCAGCCAAGGGGATACAGGGAACACTGAAGCTTTCTTT
CDR3 protein: CASSQGDTGNTEAFF

clone size: once
V gene: TRBV11-2
D gene: TRBD2
J gene: TRBJ2-3
CDR3 DNA: TGTGCCAGCAGCTTCTCCGGGACTAGCGTGAATACGCAGTATTTT
CDR3 protein: CASSFSGTSVNTQYF

clone size: NA
V gene: TRBV5-1
D gene: TRBD2
J gene: TRBJ2-5
CDR3 DNA: TGCGCCAGCAGCCGGGGGGGCGGGGAGACCCAGTACTTC
CDR3 protein: CASSRGGGETQYF

clone size: NA
V gene: TRBV6-1
D gene: TRBD1
J gene: TRBJ1-5
CDR3 DNA: TGTGCCAGCTTAGACAGGGGCAGCAATCAGCCCCAGCATTTT
CDR3 protein: CASLDRGSNQPQHF

clone size: NA
V gene: TRBV4-3
D gene: TRBD1
J gene: TRBJ2-5
CDR3 DNA: TGCGCCAGCAGCCAAACTTCCGGGACAGGGTTTGAGACCCAGTACTTC
CDR3 protein: CASSQTSGTGFETQYF

clone size: NA
V gene: TRBV28
D gene: NA
J gene: TRBJ1-4
CDR3 DNA: TGTGCCAGCAGTTTATCAGGGGCGAATGAAAAACTGTTTTTT
CDR3 protein: CASSLSGANEKLFF

clone size: NA
V gene: TRBV6-1
D gene: NA
J gene: TRBJ2-7
CDR3 DNA: TGTGCCAGCAGGGTCTCGGGGAGCCACGAGCAGTACTTC
CDR3 protein: CASRVSGSHEQYF

clone size: NA
V gene: TRBV9
D gene: NA
J gene: TRBJ2-6
CDR3 DNA: TGTGCCAGCAGCGCGACGACAGACAGGTACTCTGGGGCCAACGTCCTGACTTTC
CDR3 protein: CASSATTDRYSGANVLTF

clone size: NA
V gene: TRBV4-2
D gene: TRBD2
J gene: TRBJ2-7
CDR3 DNA: TGTGCCAGCAGCCGAAGCGGGGGGGGTTACGAGCAGTACTTC
CDR3 protein: CASSRSGGGYEQYF

clone size: NA
V gene: TRBV10-2
D gene: NA
J gene: TRBJ1-2
CDR3 DNA: TGCGCCAGCAGTGAGTCCGGGCAGGGGGGCTACACCTTC
CDR3 protein: CASSESGQGGYTF